These T cell receptor beta chains were read from a single sample in a study of blood T cells in healthy people across ages. Via MiXCR, TCRdb re-called the 5' RACE reads, giving one row per CDR3 protein. The sample has some 1.4 million distinct CDR3 sequences; 42% are singletons. Sequenced: blood. The receptor source for this set is a woman in her late teens or twenties in good health. Both conserved end residues are part of each CDR3. A D gene is named only where the DNA matches it firmly. Size values are once, few and many counts, or a class for expanded clones, and some rows have none.

d_gene,abundance,j_gene,len,v_gene,CDR3aa,CDR3nt
.,.,TRBJ1-3,19,TRBV7-9,CASSSVPPGQGNSGNTIYF,TGTGCCAGCAGCTCCGTCCCGCCAGGGCAGGGGAATTCTGGAAACACCATATATTTT
.,.,TRBJ2-3,13,TRBV20-1,CSATTGPTDAQYF,TGCAGTGCTACGACGGGACCGACAGATGCGCAGTATTTT
.,.,TRBJ1-2,14,TRBV7-6,CASSPPGLNYGYTF,TGTGCCAGCAGCCCCCCGGGCCTCAACTATGGCTACACCTTC
.,few,TRBJ2-1,13,TRBV10-2,CASGWTDYNEQFF,TGCGCCAGCGGGTGGACAGACTACAATGAGCAGTTCTTC
.,.,TRBJ2-5,14,TRBV6-2/TRBV6-3,CASRLIHRMETQYF,TGTGCCAGCAGGCTAATCCACCGCATGGAGACCCAGTACTTC
.,.,TRBJ1-4,14,TRBV4-1,CASSLQSAGEKLFF,TGCGCCAGCAGCCTACAGTCTGCTGGTGAAAAACTGTTTTTT
.,.,TRBJ1-2,14,TRBV6-5,CASSYGQGLRGYTF,TGTGCCAGCAGTTACGGGCAGGGCTTAAGGGGCTACACCTTC
.,few,TRBJ2-1,11,TRBV7-9,CASSSADEQFF,TGTGCCAGCAGCTCCGCAGATGAGCAGTTCTTC
TRBD2,.,TRBJ2-1,19,TRBV12-3/TRBV12-4,CASSLGGQGLAGGGDEQFF,TGTGCCAGCAGTTTAGGCGGTCAGGGCTTAGCGGGGGGAGGCGATGAGCAGTTCTTC
.,.,TRBJ1-1,13,TRBV29-1,CSVWGAGNTEAFF,TGCAGCGTATGGGGCGCGGGAAACACTGAAGCTTTCTTT
.,.,TRBJ1-2,12,TRBV20-1,CSARDERGSYTF,TGCAGTGCTAGAGATGAACGGGGGTCCTACACCTTC
.,.,TRBJ2-7,15,TRBV28,CASSPPGDSNYEQYF,TGTGCCAGCAGTCCCCCCGGGGACTCAAACTACGAGCAGTACTTC
.,.,TRBJ2-3,16,TRBV24-1,CATSESKLGGTDTQYF,TGTGCCACCAGTGAGTCTAAACTAGGAGGCACAGATACGCAGTATTTT